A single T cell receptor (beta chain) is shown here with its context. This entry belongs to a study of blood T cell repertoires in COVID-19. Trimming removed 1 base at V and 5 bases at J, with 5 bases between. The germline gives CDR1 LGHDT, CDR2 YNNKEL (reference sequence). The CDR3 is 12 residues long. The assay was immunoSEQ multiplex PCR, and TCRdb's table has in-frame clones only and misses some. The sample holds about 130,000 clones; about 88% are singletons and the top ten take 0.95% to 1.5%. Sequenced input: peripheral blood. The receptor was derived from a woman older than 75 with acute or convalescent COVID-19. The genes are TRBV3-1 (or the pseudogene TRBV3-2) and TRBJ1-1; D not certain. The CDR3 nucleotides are TGTGCCAGCAGCCAAGGGCGGACTGAAGCTTTCTTT. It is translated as CASSQGRTEAFF.